This T cell receptor (beta chain) appears in the sequencing data of a study of breast tumors, draining lymph nodes, adjacent tissues. Breast cancer patients provided tissue from their axillary draining lymph nodes. V lost 4 bases, J lost 3 bases, and 18 bases lay in between. The CDR3 runs to 17 residues. Germline V gene data show CDR1 as LGHDT and CDR2 as YNNKEL (reference sequence). TCRdb re-derived calls from the multiplex PCR reads in MiXCR, one entry per CDR3 protein. The sample includes 170,000 or so distinct CDR3 sequences, about 30% of them seen just once. Study conclusions and caveats: That most tumor T cells come from lymph nodes remained unproven.

This clonotype has just one count. The antigen is undetermined. Sequences were obtained from axillary lymph node tissue. The V call is TRBV3-1, the J call TRBJ2-2, with a tentative D call TRBD2 (5 bases). The receptor's source is a female donor with breast cancer. Some clones in this sample may be carry-over from other donors' samples. The DNA of the CDR3 is TGTGCCAGCAGCCGCTCAACAGAGGGTCAGTACACCGGGGAGCTGTTTTTT. Its protein is CASSRSTEGQYTGELFF.